Below, 21 T cell receptor beta chains from the same sample are listed, as sequenced in a study of T cell responses to AZD1222 COVID-19 vaccine. Method: immunoSEQ multiplex PCR; TCRdb's copy keeps in-frame clones and lacks some. The table lists 90,000 to 110,000 clones, more than 70% of them singletons. The source was peripheral blood, collected on day 0 of AZD1222 vaccination. The source of these receptors is an adult in good health.

The count of this clone is one. The V call is TRBV19, the J call TRBJ2-2; perhaps TRBD2 as D (5 bases). CDR3 length: 16 amino acids. V lost 3 bases to trimming and J lost 0 bases, with 11 bases between them. The germline V gene has CDR1 LNHDA and CDR2 SQIVND (reference sequence). CDR3 loop: CASSILADPNTGELFF. CDR3 DNA sequence: TGTGCCAGTAGTATTCTAGCCGACCCGAACACCGGGGAGCTGTTTTTT.

This clone has only one observation. Written as DNA, the CDR3 is TGTGCCAGCAGCTTAGTTCAGGGGGAGCGTAGAGAGACCCAGTACTTC. Protein product: CASSLVQGERRETQYF. The chain uses TRBV7-8 and TRBJ2-5, with 7 bases fitting TRBD1. V trimming: 1 base; J trimming: 4 bases; junction bases outside the gene matches: 9. In germline, CDR1 is SGHVS, CDR2 FQNEAQ. The CDR3 has 16 residues.

This clone appeared a few times. This chain connects TRBV4-3 to TRBJ1-1, with unresolved D. Trimming removed 0 bases at V and 3 bases at J, with 14 bases between. This CDR3 region has 16 residues. Looked up from germline, CDR1 is LGHNA and CDR2 is YSLEER. The CDR3 region has the DNA TGCGCCAGCAGCCAAGATACCGCACGGGTCGACACTGAAGCTTTCTTT. This encodes CASSQDTARVDTEAFF.

The chain uses TRBV19 and TRBJ1-1, with D hard to call. The germline CDR1 and CDR2 sequences are LNHDA and SQIVND (reference sequence). The CDR3 length is 14 residues. V gave up 3 bases and J gave up 4 bases, with 12 bases separating them. This CDR3 reads CASSMGTRSTEAFF. The CDR3 region has the DNA TGTGCCAGTAGTATGGGCACCAGGAGCACTGAAGCTTTCTTT. Using reference TRBV19 and TRBJ1-1 for the parts outside the CDR3, the full variable domain is DGGITQSPKYLFRKEGQNVTLSCEQNLNHDAMYWYRQDPGQGLRLIYYSQIVNDFQKGDIAEGYSVSREKKESFPLTVTSAQKNPTAFYLCASSMGTRSTEAFFGQGTRLTVV.

This chain uses TRBV7-2 with TRBJ2-7, with D possibly TRBD1 on 6 matching bases. Trimming stripped 4 bases from V and 1 base from J, with 11 bases between. The CDR3 extends over 14 amino acids. From germline, CDR1 is SGHTA and CDR2 FQGNSA. CDR3 amino acids: CASSSTRGSYEQYV. The CDR3 DNA reads as TGTGCCAGCAGCTCCACCAGGGGATCCTACGAGCAGTACGTC.

This clone has just a few counts. This chain joins TRBV6-5 and TRBJ2-7; a possible D gene is TRBD1 (6 bases). The CDR3 totals 16 residues. CDR1 and CDR2 from the germline V gene are MNHEY and SVGAGI. With 0 bases removed from V and 2 bases from J, the gap between germline ends came to 14 bases. Here the CDR3 reads CASSYSRIGQPYEQYF. As DNA, the CDR3 is TGTGCCAGCAGTTACTCCAGAATCGGACAGCCCTACGAGCAGTACTTC.

Only one count was recorded for this clone. This sequence joins TRBV2 and TRBJ2-1; D unclear. The CDR3 spans 13 residues. The V and J ends lost 8 bases and 0 bases respectively, with 8 bases between them. The V gene's germline CDR1 is SNHLY and CDR2 FYNNEI. The CDR3 DNA is TGTGCCAGCGGACCGAGCTCCTACAATGAGCAGTTCTTC. It translates to CASGPSSYNEQFF.

This chain joins TRBV7-2 and TRBJ1-1; D possibly corresponds to TRBD1 (6 bases). V was clipped by 5 bases and J by 5 bases, with 15 bases between them. Germline loops: CDR1 SGHTA, CDR2 FQGNSA. This CDR3 spans 14 amino acids. The CDR3 bases are TGTGCCAGCAGCGCCCTCCCGACAGGAACTGAAGCTTTCTTT. This sequence encodes CASSALPTGTEAFF.

The chain employs TRBV7-2 and TRBJ1-6; tentatively, D is TRBD1 (6 bases). The CDR3 has 14 residues. V was clipped by 3 bases and J by 7 bases, with 10 bases between them. Germline loops: CDR1 SGHTA, CDR2 FQGNSA. The CDR3 sequence: CASSLQGYNSPLHF. The CDR3 region has the DNA TGTGCCAGCAGCTTGCAGGGGTACAATTCACCCCTCCACTTT. Based on the CDR3 plus reference TRBV7-2 and TRBJ1-6, the full variable domain is GAGVSQSPSNKVTEKGKDVELRCDPISGHTALYWYRQSLGQGLEFLIYFQGNSAPDKSGLPSDRFSAERTGGSVSTLTIQRTQQEDSAVYLCASSLQGYNSPLHFGNGTRLTVT.

This sequence joins TRBV5-4 and TRBJ2-2; D possibly matches TRBD1 or TRBD2 (5 bases each). The length of the CDR3 is 15 residues. Trimming took off 4 bases at V and 2 bases at J, with 12 bases between the two ends. Germline V gives CDR1 SGHNT, CDR2 YYREEE (reference sequence). DNA for the CDR3: TGTGCCAGCAGCCCGTCGGGGCTCAACACCGGGGAGCTGTTTTTT. This codes for CASSPSGLNTGELFF.

The chain is built from TRBV4-1 and TRBJ2-7; D not certain. V was pared by 0 bases and J by 2 bases, with 11 bases between. Germline assignment: CDR1 MGHRA and CDR2 YSYEKL. CDR3 length equals 15 residues. The CDR3 sequence is CASSQDPAFPYEQYF. The CDR3 bases are TGCGCCAGCAGCCAAGATCCCGCTTTCCCCTACGAGCAGTACTTC.

This clone was detected only once. This chain uses TRBV24-1 with TRBJ2-3; 9 nucleotides line up with TRBD2. J gave up 4 bases and V 2 bases, and 6 bases lay outside the gene matches. Per germline, CDR1 KGHDR and CDR2 SFDVKD. CDR3 length: 16 residues. CDR3: CATSDSLAGTADTQYF. CDR3 nucleotides: TGTGCCACCAGTGATTCCCTAGCGGGAACCGCAGATACGCAGTATTTT.

V usage is TRBV18 and J usage is TRBJ2-2, with 8 bases matching TRBD1. V shed 1 base and J 4 bases; nucleotides not matched to a gene: 2. Germline lookup yields CDR1 KGHSH and CDR2 LQKENI. The CDR3 consists of 15 residues. Written as DNA, the CDR3 is TGTGCCAGCTCACCACGGACAGGGATCACCGGGGAGCTGTTTTTT. It is translated as CASSPRTGITGELFF.

In regard to this clone: Other nucleotide sequences in the sample specify the same CDR3. Here the CDR3 reads CATSRDRGNSPLHF. The CDR3 bases are TGTGCCACCAGCAGAGATCGGGGTAATTCACCCCTCCACTTT. The rearrangement joins TRBV15 to TRBJ1-6, with D unclear. This CDR3 is 14 amino acids long. CDR1 and CDR2 (germline): LNHNV, YYDKDF (reference sequence). V lost 0 bases, J lost 6 bases, and 6 bases lay in between.

This clone was observed once. This chain joins TRBV29-1 and TRBJ1-2; TRBD1 matches at 9 bases. Unmatched junction bases numbered 6, after V lost 5 bases and J lost 8 bases. The CDR3 contains 12 residues. Germline CDR1 is SQVTM and CDR2 is ANQGSEA. The CDR3 coding sequence is TGCAGCGTTTCTCGGACAGGGGAGGGCTACACCTTC. It is translated as CSVSRTGEGYTF.

This clone turned up a few times. This rearrangement joins TRBV5-1 to TRBJ1-4; D unclear. This CDR3 contains 11 residues. V lost 4 bases and J lost 14, with 12 bases in between. CDR1 SGHRS and CDR2 YFSETQ come from the germline V gene. The chain's CDR3 is CASSEGRDLFF. CDR3 in DNA: TGCGCCAGCAGCGAGGGAAGGGATCTGTTTTTT.

The chain is built from TRBV11-2 and TRBJ2-5; D call uncertain. V was clipped by 2 bases and J by 3 bases, with 10 bases between them. This CDR3 contains 14 residues. The germline V gene has CDR1 SGHAT and CDR2 FQNNGV. The CDR3 protein is CASSLLAVEETQYF. The CDR3 coding sequence is TGTGCCAGCAGCTTATTGGCGGTGGAAGAGACCCAGTACTTC.

V and J are TRBV5-5 and TRBJ1-5, with D perhaps TRBD1 (6 bases). This CDR3 is built from 14 residues. V was pared by 2 bases and J by 6 bases, with 12 bases between. Germline CDR1 and CDR2: SGHKS and YYEKEE (reference sequence). CDR3 sequence: CASSLGGDGQPQHF. The CDR3 DNA sequence: TGTGCCAGCAGCTTAGGGGGGGACGGTCAGCCCCAGCATTTT.

The chain uses TRBV4-2 and TRBJ1-4, with D perhaps TRBD1 (6 bases). V was cut by 5 bases and J by 3 bases, with 13 bases left in between. Germline CDR1 reads LGHNA; CDR2 reads YNFKEQ. The CDR3 length is 15 residues. The CDR3 coding sequence is TGTGCCAGCAGCTCGAGGTCAGGGGCTAATGAAAAACTGTTTTTT. This sequence encodes CASSSRSGANEKLFF.

The chain employs TRBV7-6 and TRBJ1-5, with D perhaps TRBD1 (6 bases). Trimming removed 5 bases from V and 4 bases from J, with 15 bases in between. This CDR3 has 15 residues. Germline V gene lookup returns CDR1 SGHVS and CDR2 FNYEAQ. The CDR3 region has the DNA TGTGCCAGCAGCCCGAGGCGGACAGAGAATCAGCCCCAGCATTTT. Translation: CASSPRRTENQPQHF.

CDR3 loop: CASSWDLGRSHYGYTF. The CDR3 coding sequence is TGTGCCAGCAGCTGGGACCTGGGCAGGTCGCACTATGGCTACACCTTC. The genes are TRBV5-4 and TRBJ1-2, with D possibly being TRBD1 (5 bases). From germline, CDR1 is SGHNT and CDR2 YYREEE (reference sequence). The V and J ends lost 3 bases and 3 bases respectively, with 18 bases between them. The CDR3 consists of 16 residues.